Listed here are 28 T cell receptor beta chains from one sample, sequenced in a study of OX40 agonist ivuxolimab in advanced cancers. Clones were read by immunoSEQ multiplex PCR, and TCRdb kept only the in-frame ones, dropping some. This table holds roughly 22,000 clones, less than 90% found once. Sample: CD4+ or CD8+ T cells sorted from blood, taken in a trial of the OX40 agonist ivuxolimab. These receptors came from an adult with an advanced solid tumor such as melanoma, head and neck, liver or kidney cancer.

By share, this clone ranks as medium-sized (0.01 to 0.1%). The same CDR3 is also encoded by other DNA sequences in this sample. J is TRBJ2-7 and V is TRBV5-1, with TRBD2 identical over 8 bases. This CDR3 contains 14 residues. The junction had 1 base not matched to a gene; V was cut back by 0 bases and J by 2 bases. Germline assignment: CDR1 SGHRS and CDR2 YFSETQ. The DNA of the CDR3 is TGCGCCAGCAGCTTGGAGCGGGAGCCCTACGAGCAGTACTTC. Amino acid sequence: CASSLEREPYEQYF.

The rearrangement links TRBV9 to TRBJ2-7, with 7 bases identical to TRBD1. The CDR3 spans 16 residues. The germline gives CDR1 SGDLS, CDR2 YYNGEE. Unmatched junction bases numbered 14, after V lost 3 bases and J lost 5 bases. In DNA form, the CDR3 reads TGTGCCAGCAGCGCCCAAACGGGACAGAATTGGAACGAGCAGTACTTC. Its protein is CASSAQTGQNWNEQYF.

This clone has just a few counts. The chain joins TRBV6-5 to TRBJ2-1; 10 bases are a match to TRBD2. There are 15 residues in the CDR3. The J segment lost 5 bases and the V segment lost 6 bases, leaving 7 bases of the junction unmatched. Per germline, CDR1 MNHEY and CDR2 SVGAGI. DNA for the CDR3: TGTGCCAGCAGCCTCACTAGCGGGGCTAACAATGAGCAGTTCTTC. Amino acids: CASSLTSGANNEQFF.

In DNA, the CDR3 is TGTGCCAGCAGCTTGCCCTACAGCTCCTACAATGAGCAGTTCTTC. This encodes CASSLPYSSYNEQFF. The chain links TRBV5-6 to TRBJ2-1; D is undetermined. V was pared by 1 base and J by 0 bases, with 8 bases between. Germline V lookup: CDR1 SGHDT, CDR2 YYEEEE. The CDR3 sequence is 15 residues long.

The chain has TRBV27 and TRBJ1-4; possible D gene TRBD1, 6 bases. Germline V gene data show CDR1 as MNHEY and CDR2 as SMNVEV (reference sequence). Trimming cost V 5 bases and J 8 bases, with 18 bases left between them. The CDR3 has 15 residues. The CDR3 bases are TGTGCCAGCAGTCCCCAACAGGGTATGAGGGAAAAACTGTTTTTT. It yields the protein CASSPQQGMREKLFF. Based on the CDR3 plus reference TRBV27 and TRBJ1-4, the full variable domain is EAQVTQNPRYLITVTGKKLTVTCSQNMNHEYMSWYRQDPGLGLRQIYYSMNVEVTDKGDVPEGYKVSRKEKRNFPLILESPSPNQTSLYFCASSPQQGMREKLFFGSGTQLSVL.

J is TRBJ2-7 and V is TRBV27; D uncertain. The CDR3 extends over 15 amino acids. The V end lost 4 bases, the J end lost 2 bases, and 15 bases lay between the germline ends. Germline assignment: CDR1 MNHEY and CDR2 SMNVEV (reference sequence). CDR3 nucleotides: TGTGCCAGCAGTTGGTCCCAAGTGTCCCCCTACGAGCAGTACTTC. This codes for CASSWSQVSPYEQYF.

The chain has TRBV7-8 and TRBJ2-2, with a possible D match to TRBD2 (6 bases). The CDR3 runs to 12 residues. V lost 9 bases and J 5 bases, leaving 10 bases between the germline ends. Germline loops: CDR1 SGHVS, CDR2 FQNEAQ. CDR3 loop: CASRAGTGELFF. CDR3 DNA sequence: TGTGCCAGTCGCGCGGGAACCGGGGAGCTGTTTTTT.

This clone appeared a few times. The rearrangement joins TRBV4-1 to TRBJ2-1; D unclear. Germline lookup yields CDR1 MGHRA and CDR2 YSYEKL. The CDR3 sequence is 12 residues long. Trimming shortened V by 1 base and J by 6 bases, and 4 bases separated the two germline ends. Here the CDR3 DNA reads TGCGCCAGCAGCCAAGGACCCAATGAGCAGTTCTTC. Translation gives CASSQGPNEQFF.

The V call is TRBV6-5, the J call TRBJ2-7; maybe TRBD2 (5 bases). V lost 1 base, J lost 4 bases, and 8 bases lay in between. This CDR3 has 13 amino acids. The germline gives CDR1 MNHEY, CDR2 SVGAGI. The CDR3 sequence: CASSYFSGYEQYF. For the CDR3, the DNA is TGTGCCAGCAGTTACTTTTCGGGGTACGAGCAGTACTTC.

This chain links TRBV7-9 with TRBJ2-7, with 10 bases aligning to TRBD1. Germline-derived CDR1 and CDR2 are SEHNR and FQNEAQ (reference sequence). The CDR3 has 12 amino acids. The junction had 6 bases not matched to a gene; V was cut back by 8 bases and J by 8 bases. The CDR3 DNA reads TGTGCCAGCCGGACAGGGGGATATCAGCAGTACTTC. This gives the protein CASRTGGYQQYF.

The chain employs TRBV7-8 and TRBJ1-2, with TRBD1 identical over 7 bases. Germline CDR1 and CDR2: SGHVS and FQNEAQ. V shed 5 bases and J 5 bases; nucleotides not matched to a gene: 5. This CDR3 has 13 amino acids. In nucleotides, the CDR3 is TGTGCCAGCAGCCCGGGACAGCTTTATGGCTACACCTTC. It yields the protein CASSPGQLYGYTF.

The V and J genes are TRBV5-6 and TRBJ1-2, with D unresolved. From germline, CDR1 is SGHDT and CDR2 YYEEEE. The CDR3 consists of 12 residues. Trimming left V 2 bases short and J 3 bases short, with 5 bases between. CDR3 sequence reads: CASSLQYYGYTF. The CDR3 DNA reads TGTGCCAGCAGCTTACAATACTATGGCTACACCTTC. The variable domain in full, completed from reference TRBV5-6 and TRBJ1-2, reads DAGVTQSPTHLIKTRGQQVTLRCSPKSGHDTVSWYQQALGQGPQFIFQYYEEEERQRGNFPDRFSGHQFPNYSSELNVNALLLGDSALYLCASSLQYYGYTFGSGTRLTVV.

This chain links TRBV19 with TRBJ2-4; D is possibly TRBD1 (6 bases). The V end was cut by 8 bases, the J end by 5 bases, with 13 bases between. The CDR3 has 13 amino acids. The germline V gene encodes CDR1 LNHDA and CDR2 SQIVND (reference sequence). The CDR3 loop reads CASAQGPENIQYF. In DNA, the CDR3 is TGTGCCAGTGCACAGGGCCCGGAAAACATTCAGTACTTC.

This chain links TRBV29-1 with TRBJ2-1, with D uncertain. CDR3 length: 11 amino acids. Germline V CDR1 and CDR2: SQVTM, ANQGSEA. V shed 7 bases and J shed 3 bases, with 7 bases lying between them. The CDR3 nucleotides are TGCAGCGCTGGGAACTACAATGAGCAGTTCTTC. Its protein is CSAGNYNEQFF.

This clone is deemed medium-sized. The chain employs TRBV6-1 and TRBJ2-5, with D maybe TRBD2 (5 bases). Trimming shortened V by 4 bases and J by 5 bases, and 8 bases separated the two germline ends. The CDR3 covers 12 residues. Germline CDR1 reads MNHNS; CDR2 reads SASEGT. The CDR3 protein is CASSVAWETQYF. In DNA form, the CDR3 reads TGTGCCAGCAGTGTAGCGTGGGAGACCCAGTACTTC.

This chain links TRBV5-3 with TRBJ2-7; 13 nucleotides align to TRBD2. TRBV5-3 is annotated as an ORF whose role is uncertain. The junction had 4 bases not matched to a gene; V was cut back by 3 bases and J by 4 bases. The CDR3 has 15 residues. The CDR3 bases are TGTGCCAGAAGCTGCGGGACTAGCGGGATTTACGAGCAGTACTTC. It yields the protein CARSCGTSGIYEQYF.

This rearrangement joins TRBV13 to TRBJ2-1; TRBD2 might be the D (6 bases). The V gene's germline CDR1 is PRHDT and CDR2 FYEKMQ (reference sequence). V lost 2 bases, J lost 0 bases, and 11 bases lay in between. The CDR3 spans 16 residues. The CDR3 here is CASSLSLASSYNEQFF. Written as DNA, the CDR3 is TGTGCCAGCAGCTTATCACTAGCATCCTCCTACAATGAGCAGTTCTTC. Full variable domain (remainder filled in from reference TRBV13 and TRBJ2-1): AAGVIQSPRHLIKEKRETATLKCYPIPRHDTVYWYQQGPGQDPQFLISFYEKMQSDKGSIPDRFSAQQFSDYHSELNMSSLELGDSALYFCASSLSLASSYNEQFFGPGTRLTVL.

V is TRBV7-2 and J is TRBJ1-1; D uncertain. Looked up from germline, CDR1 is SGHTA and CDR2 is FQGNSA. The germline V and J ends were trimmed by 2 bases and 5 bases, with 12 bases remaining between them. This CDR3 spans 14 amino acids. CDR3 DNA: TGTGCCAGCAGCTTATGGGAGGTTGGGACTGAAGCTTTCTTT. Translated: CASSLWEVGTEAFF.

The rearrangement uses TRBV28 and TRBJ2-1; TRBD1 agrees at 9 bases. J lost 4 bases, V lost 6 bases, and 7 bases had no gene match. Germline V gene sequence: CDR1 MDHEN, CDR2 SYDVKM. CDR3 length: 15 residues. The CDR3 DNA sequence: TGTGCCAGCAGACATCCGGGACAGGGATACAATGAGCAGTTCTTC. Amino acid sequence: CASRHPGQGYNEQFF. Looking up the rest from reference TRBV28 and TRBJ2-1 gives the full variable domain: DVKVTQSSRYLVKRTGEKVFLECVQDMDHENMFWYRQDPGLGLRLIYFSYDVKMKEKGDIPEGYSVSREKKERFSLILESASTNQTSMYLCASRHPGQGYNEQFFGPGTRLTVL.

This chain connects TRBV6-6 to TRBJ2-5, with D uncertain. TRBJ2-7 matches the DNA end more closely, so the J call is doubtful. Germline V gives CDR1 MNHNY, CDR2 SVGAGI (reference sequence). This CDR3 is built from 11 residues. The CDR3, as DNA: TGTGCCAGCAGTTACTCTGGCGAGCAGTACTTC. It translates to CASSYSGEQYF.

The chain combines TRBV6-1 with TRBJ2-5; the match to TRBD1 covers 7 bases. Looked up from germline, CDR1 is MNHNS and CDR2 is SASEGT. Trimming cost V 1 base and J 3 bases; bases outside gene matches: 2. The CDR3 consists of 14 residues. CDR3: CASSEVGTEETQYF. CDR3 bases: TGTGCCAGCAGTGAAGTAGGGACAGAAGAGACCCAGTACTTC.

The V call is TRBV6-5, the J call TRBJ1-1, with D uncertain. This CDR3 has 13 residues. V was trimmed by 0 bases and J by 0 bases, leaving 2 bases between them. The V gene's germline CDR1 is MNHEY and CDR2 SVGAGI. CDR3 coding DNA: TGTGCCAGCAGTTACTCAATGAACACTGAAGCTTTCTTT. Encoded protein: CASSYSMNTEAFF.

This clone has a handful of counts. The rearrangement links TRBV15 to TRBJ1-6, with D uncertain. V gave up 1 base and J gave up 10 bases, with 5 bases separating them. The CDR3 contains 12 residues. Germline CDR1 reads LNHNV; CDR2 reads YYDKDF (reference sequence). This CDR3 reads CATSRGGSPLHF. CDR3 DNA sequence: TGTGCCACCAGCAGAGGTGGATCACCCCTCCACTTT. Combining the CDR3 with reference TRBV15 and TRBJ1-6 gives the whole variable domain DAMVIQNPRYQVTQFGKPVTLSCSQTLNHNVMYWYQQKSSQAPKLLFHYYDKDFNNEADTPDNFQSRRPNTSFCFLDIRSPGLGDTAMYLCATSRGGSPLHFGNGTRLTVT.

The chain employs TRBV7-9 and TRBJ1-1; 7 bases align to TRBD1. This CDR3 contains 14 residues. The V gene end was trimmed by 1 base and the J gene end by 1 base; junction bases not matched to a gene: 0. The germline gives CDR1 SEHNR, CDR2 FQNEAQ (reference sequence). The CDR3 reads CASSLGQGNTEAFF. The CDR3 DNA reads TGTGCCAGCAGCTTAGGACAGGGGAACACTGAAGCTTTCTTT.

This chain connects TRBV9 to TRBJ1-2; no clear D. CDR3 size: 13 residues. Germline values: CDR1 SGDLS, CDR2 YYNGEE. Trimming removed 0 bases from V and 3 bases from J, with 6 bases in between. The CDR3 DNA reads TGTGCCAGCAGCGTAGAAGAGTACTATGGCTACACCTTC. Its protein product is CASSVEEYYGYTF.

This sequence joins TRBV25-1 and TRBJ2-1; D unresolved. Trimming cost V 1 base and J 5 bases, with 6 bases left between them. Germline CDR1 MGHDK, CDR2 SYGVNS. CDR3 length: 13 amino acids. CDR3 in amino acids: CASSELTHNEQFF. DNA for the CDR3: TGTGCCAGCAGTGAATTAACCCACAATGAGCAGTTCTTC. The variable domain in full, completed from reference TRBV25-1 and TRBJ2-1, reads EADIYQTPRYLVIGTGKKITLECSQTMGHDKMYWYQQDPGMELHLIHYSYGVNSTEKGDLSSESTVSRIRTEHFPLTLESARPSHTSQYLCASSELTHNEQFFGPGTRLTVL.

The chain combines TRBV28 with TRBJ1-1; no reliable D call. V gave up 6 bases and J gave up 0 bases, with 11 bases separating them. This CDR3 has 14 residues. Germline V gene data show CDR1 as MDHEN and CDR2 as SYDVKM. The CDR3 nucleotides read TGTGCCAGCAGCTCCCTGGAGATGAACACTGAAGCTTTCTTT. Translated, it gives CASSSLEMNTEAFF.

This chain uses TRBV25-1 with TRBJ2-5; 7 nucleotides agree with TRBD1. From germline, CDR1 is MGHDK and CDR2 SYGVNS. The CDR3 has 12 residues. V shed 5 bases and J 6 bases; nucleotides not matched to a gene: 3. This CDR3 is CASSYRGQTQYF. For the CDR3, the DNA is TGTGCCAGCAGTTACAGGGGACAGACCCAGTACTTC.